The present T cell receptor (beta chain) was sequenced within a study of siplizumab effects on memory and regulatory T cells. Sequencing of each sample assayed approximately 110,000 TCR templates. The method was immunoSEQ multiplex PCR; TCRdb's version includes in-frame clones alone and lacks a portion of them. The data contain fewer than 110,000 clones, about 93% of them seen just once; the ten biggest clones take up approximately 12%. Points from the study as a whole: Significant reduction of alloreactive sequences traceable to unstimulated CD4+ memory cells was observed with siplizumab. Memory T cells appeared less diverse than naive cells, which seemed to contribute substantially to alloresponse.

About this clone: The antigen is undetermined.

V was clipped by 2 bases and J by 4 bases, with 9 bases between them. Germline values: CDR1 KGHSY, CDR2 FQNENV. CDR3 length: 14 residues. The clonotype originates from a human donor in good health. Specimen: non-Treg CD4+ T cells sorted from blood. V gene TRBV16 combines with J gene TRBJ2-1; D not resolved. The CDR3 loop is CASSQRASYNEQFF. In nucleotides, the CDR3 is TGTGCCAGCAGCCAACGGGCATCTTACAATGAGCAGTTCTTC.